A selection of T cell receptor beta chains follows, all from one sample in a study of blood T cell repertoires in COVID-19. Here immunoSEQ multiplex PCR was the method, and the copy in TCRdb shows in-frame clones only, minus some. The sample lists approximately 75,000 clones; about 85% were seen once. The specimen was peripheral blood. These receptors were obtained from an elderly man with acute or convalescent COVID-19. The CDR3 runs from the conserved cysteine through the conserved F or W. The size of a clone is reported for some rows only, either as once, few or many, or as a class for expanded clones.

v_call: TRBV4-3
j_call: TRBJ1-2
clone_size: .
cdr3_aa: CASSRGGANYGYTF

v_call: TRBV6-2/TRBV6-3
j_call: TRBJ2-7
clone_size: .
cdr3_aa: CASSKTGQGPLEQYF

v_call: TRBV7-2
j_call: TRBJ2-5
clone_size: .
cdr3_aa: CASSQRGTLGGTQYF

v_call: TRBV30
j_call: TRBJ2-5
clone_size: once
cdr3_aa: CAWTTSGTSFIVTQYF

v_call: TRBV4-1
j_call: TRBJ2-5
clone_size: .
cdr3_aa: CASSPGTGTETQYF

v_call: TRBV9
j_call: TRBJ2-7
clone_size: few
cdr3_aa: CASSHGLGARPYEQYF

v_call: TRBV11-2
j_call: TRBJ2-4
clone_size: .
cdr3_aa: CASSLDRASGRNIQYF

v_call: TRBV14
j_call: TRBJ2-2
clone_size: once
cdr3_aa: CASSQLSTGELFF

v_call: TRBV30
j_call: TRBJ2-3
clone_size: .
cdr3_aa: CAWIPSGGTDTQYF

v_call: TRBV9
j_call: TRBJ2-5
clone_size: few
cdr3_aa: CASSLGLAGQETQYF

v_call: TRBV18
j_call: TRBJ2-1
clone_size: .
cdr3_aa: CASSPGLAGDNEQFF

v_call: TRBV24-1
j_call: TRBJ2-5
clone_size: .
cdr3_aa: CATSDTGTSGSKTQYF

v_call: TRBV19
j_call: TRBJ2-3
clone_size: .
cdr3_aa: CASSPRTGGDTQYF

v_call: TRBV10-3
j_call: TRBJ2-5
clone_size: .
cdr3_aa: CATRQLERQGKGETQYF

v_call: TRBV19
j_call: TRBJ2-5
clone_size: .
cdr3_aa: CASSKDGSTRQETQYF

v_call: TRBV28
j_call: TRBJ2-1
clone_size: .
cdr3_aa: CASSSPQVLAGGSHNEQFF

v_call: TRBV28
j_call: TRBJ2-5
clone_size: few
cdr3_aa: CASSASGRFQETQYF

v_call: TRBV19
j_call: TRBJ1-5
clone_size: .
cdr3_aa: CASKTPGTGNQPQHF

v_call: TRBV10-2
j_call: TRBJ1-1
clone_size: .
cdr3_aa: CASRENRDRPNEAFF

v_call: TRBV13
j_call: TRBJ2-7
clone_size: .
cdr3_aa: CASSLPLSYEQYF

v_call: TRBV3-1/TRBV3-2
j_call: TRBJ2-7
clone_size: .
cdr3_aa: CASSQRGQGFYEQYF

v_call: TRBV5-4
j_call: TRBJ2-2
clone_size: .
cdr3_aa: CASSFGLGFTGELFF

v_call: TRBV18
j_call: TRBJ2-1
clone_size: .
cdr3_aa: CASSPGLAGAYNEQFF

v_call: TRBV6-2/TRBV6-3
j_call: TRBJ2-7
clone_size: .
cdr3_aa: CASSSGLNTYEQYF

v_call: TRBV7-2
j_call: TRBJ1-1
clone_size: .
cdr3_aa: CASSLAKGGGTEAFF

v_call: TRBV11-3
j_call: TRBJ1-1
clone_size: .
cdr3_aa: CASSSRTDEAFF

v_call: TRBV6-2/TRBV6-3
j_call: TRBJ1-5
clone_size: .
cdr3_aa: CASSPTWTGPSNQPQHF

v_call: TRBV5-1
j_call: TRBJ1-2
clone_size: .
cdr3_aa: CASSLYPQNYGYTF

v_call: TRBV6-2/TRBV6-3
j_call: TRBJ2-7
clone_size: .
cdr3_aa: CASSSLYEQYF

v_call: TRBV3-1/TRBV3-2
j_call: TRBJ2-2
clone_size: few
cdr3_aa: CASSQRQGARDGELFF

v_call: TRBV5-1
j_call: TRBJ1-2
clone_size: .
cdr3_aa: CASSLGTGGYGYTF

v_call: TRBV29-1
j_call: TRBJ1-4
clone_size: once
cdr3_aa: CSVRAGENEKLFF

v_call: TRBV11-2
j_call: TRBJ2-1
clone_size: .
cdr3_aa: CASSTGNEQFF

v_call: TRBV28
j_call: TRBJ2-5
clone_size: once
cdr3_aa: CASSSSSGGLTQYF

v_call: TRBV2
j_call: TRBJ2-3
clone_size: .
cdr3_aa: CASSGEGGTQYF

v_call: TRBV10-3
j_call: TRBJ2-2
clone_size: .
cdr3_aa: CAITARLAGGPDTGELFF

v_call: TRBV9
j_call: TRBJ1-2
clone_size: .
cdr3_aa: CASSVLGTPNYGYTF

v_call: TRBV5-1
j_call: TRBJ2-2
clone_size: .
cdr3_aa: CASRLQGAVIGELFF

v_call: TRBV18
j_call: TRBJ2-7
clone_size: .
cdr3_aa: CASSLTGINYEQYF

v_call: TRBV28
j_call: TRBJ1-2
clone_size: once
cdr3_aa: CASSRTGSPPSGYTF

v_call: TRBV5-6
j_call: TRBJ1-6
clone_size: few
cdr3_aa: CASSLETGVNNSPLHF